The source of this T cell receptor (beta chain) is a study of untreated major depressive disorder. V gave up 4 bases and J gave up 15 bases; unmatched junction bases: 5. CDR1 and CDR2 (germline): MNHNS, SASEGT. The CDR3 has 11 amino acids. This clone was counted a single time. TCRdb's table, derived via immunoSEQ multiplex PCR, lists solely in-frame clones and lacks some. The repertoire has roughly 22,000 clones, over 85% of them found once; the top ten carry 0.45% to 0.55%. Every participant had European ancestry. Approximately 30 ml of peripheral blood was collected per donor. The source of this sequence is a woman aged 40-49 years in good health. Sequenced input: CD4+ T cells from PBMCs. The chain couples TRBV6-1 to TRBJ1-3; 8 bases fit TRBD1. CDR3 bases: TGTGCCAGCAGTGCCACAGGGGGTGGATATTTT. It translates to CASSATGGGYF.